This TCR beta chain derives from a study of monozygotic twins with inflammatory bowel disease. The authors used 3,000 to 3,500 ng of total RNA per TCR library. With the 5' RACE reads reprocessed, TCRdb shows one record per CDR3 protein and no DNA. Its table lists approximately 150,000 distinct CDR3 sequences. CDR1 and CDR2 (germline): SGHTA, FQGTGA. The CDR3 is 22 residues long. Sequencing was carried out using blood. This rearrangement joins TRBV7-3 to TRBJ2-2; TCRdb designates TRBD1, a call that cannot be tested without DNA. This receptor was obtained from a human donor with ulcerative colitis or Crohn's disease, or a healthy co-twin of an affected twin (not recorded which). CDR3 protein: CASSFTRAGTGGFLSNTGELFF.